Described below is a single T cell receptor beta chain sequence and its context. Its target is unknown. Sequencing used immunoSEQ multiplex PCR; TCRdb keeps in-frame clones, though not all of them. This sample has under 130,000 clones; approximately 90% occur once, and the top ten carry about 2.5%. The V and J ends lost 0 bases and 2 bases respectively, with 12 bases between them. Per the germline V gene, CDR1 is SGDLS and CDR2 is YYNGEE. The CDR3 is 15 residues long. These data come from a study of T cell responses to AZD1222 COVID-19 vaccine. Overall study findings and caveats: Repertoires in all cases were sampled only once the peak T cell response had passed. Donors were mostly white British, more females; clonal diversity possibly underestimated.

The receptor's source is an adult in good health. Sequenced material: peripheral blood, taken on day 0 of AZD1222 vaccination. This chain connects TRBV9 to TRBJ2-7; D might be TRBD2 (5 bases). As DNA, the CDR3 is TGTGCCAGCAGCGTAGCATCACGGGGTCCCTACGAGCAGTACTTC. It is translated as CASSVASRGPYEQYF.